The next 15 T cell receptor beta chains were all read from a single sample in a study of cytomegalovirus exposure and HLA in healthy donors. PCR amplification relied on 60 Vbeta primers (plus 13 Jbeta primers). The table came from immunoSEQ multiplex PCR; TCRdb's copy has only in-frame clones and leaves some out. Of 100,000 to 150,000 clones in the sample, about 80% are singletons; the top ten hold around 2.5%. The sequenced sample was PBMCs. The receptors come from a boy aged 2 to 9 in good health and CMV-seronegative.

This clone was seen only a few times. Additional DNA sequences in this sample encode the identical CDR3. The chain is built from TRBV6-4 and TRBJ2-3, with TRBD2 matching 7 bases. Germline V gene lookup returns CDR1 MRHNA and CDR2 SNTAGT. J gave up 1 base and V 2 bases, and 0 bases lay outside the gene matches. The CDR3 is 14 residues long. The CDR3 region has the DNA TGTGCCAGCAGTGACGGACTAGGCACAGATACGCAGTATTTT. It translates to CASSDGLGTDTQYF.

CDR3 nucleotides: TGTGCCAGCAGCTTAGCCGGGGGGACGGCCACAGATACGCAGTATTTT. It encodes CASSLAGGTATDTQYF. The chain recombines TRBV7-9 with TRBJ2-3; TRBD2 agrees at 7 bases. Germline assignment: CDR1 SEHNR and CDR2 FQNEAQ (reference sequence). Trimming cost V 0 bases and J 2 bases; bases outside gene matches: 5. There are 16 residues in the CDR3.

This clone was detected a few times. The V call is TRBV25-1, the J call TRBJ2-2; D may be TRBD1 (6 bases). Trimming pared 4 bases from V and 6 bases from J, leaving 12 bases between. The CDR3 has 14 amino acids. From germline, CDR1 is MGHDK and CDR2 SYGVNS. CDR3: CASSGGRRAGELFF. The CDR3 bases are TGTGCCAGCAGTGGGGGGCGCCGAGCCGGGGAGCTGTTTTTT.

There are a few counts of this clone. An end of the junction does not agree with germline; a read error may underlie this. The CDR3 coding sequence is TGTGCCAGCAGTGACGAGGGGACAGGGAGCACCGGGGGGCTGTTTTTT. Its translation: CASSDEGTGSTGGLFF. V usage is TRBV6-4 and J usage is TRBJ2-2, with 9 bases aligning to TRBD1. CDR3 size: 16 residues. Per germline, CDR1 MRHNA and CDR2 SNTAGT.

The V and J genes are TRBV27 and TRBJ1-6; weak D call: TRBD1 (6 bases). The CDR3 runs 14 residues. Germline V gene lookup returns CDR1 MNHEY and CDR2 SMNVEV (reference sequence). Trimming stripped 2 bases from V and 9 bases from J, with 11 bases between. The CDR3 DNA is TGTGCCAGCAGTTTACAGGGGATGGGTTCACCCCTCCACTTT. Its translation is CASSLQGMGSPLHF.

This rearrangement joins TRBV5-6 to TRBJ2-7; 7 bases are a match to TRBD2. CDR1 and CDR2 (germline): SGHDT, YYEEEE. This CDR3 comprises 14 residues. V gave up 0 bases and J gave up 4 bases; unmatched junction bases: 4. The CDR3 protein is CASSLGEGLYEQYF. In DNA, the CDR3 is TGTGCCAGCAGCTTGGGGGAGGGTTTGTACGAGCAGTACTTC.

Written as DNA, the CDR3 is TGCGCCAGCAGCCAAGATTCAGGGGGTGGCTATGGCTACACCTTC. This sequence encodes CASSQDSGGGYGYTF. The rearrangement uses TRBV4-3 and TRBJ1-2; 7 nucleotides align to TRBD1. The CDR3 is 15 amino acids. V trimming: 0 bases; J trimming: 4 bases; junction bases outside the gene matches: 5. Germline CDR1 is LGHNA and CDR2 is YSLEER.

The rearrangement links TRBV9 to TRBJ1-6; a weak D match, TRBD1 (5 bases). Trimming shortened V by 5 bases and J by 8 bases, and 23 bases separated the two germline ends. CDR1 SGDLS and CDR2 YYNGEE come from the germline V gene. The CDR3 runs to 17 residues. The CDR3 reads CASSSPAGVSRDSPLHF. The CDR3 nucleotides read TGTGCCAGCAGTTCCCCGGCGGGGGTATCCAGGGATTCACCCCTCCACTTT.

V and J are TRBV10-3 and TRBJ2-7, with a weak D call TRBD1 (6 bases). The CDR3 contains 11 residues. V was trimmed by 11 bases and J by 1 base, leaving 9 bases between them. Germline V CDR1 and CDR2: ENHRY, SYGVKD. CDR3: CAAGQSYEQYF. CDR3 nucleotide sequence: TGTGCCGCAGGACAGTCCTACGAGCAGTACTTC.

This chain joins TRBV4-3 and TRBJ1-1, with no clear D. This CDR3 contains 13 residues. V lost 6 bases to trimming and J lost 5 bases, with 13 bases between them. Germline assignment: CDR1 LGHNA and CDR2 YSLEER. The CDR3 nucleotides read TGCGCCAGCAGGGGCAGATCATGGACTGAAGCTTTCTTT. It yields the protein CASRGRSWTEAFF.

This chain connects TRBV9 to TRBJ2-1; no firm D call. This CDR3 spans 13 amino acids. V shed 0 bases and J shed 6 bases, with 7 bases lying between them. The germline gives CDR1 SGDLS, CDR2 YYNGEE. CDR3: CASSVESPNEQFF. The CDR3 bases are TGTGCCAGCAGCGTAGAGAGCCCCAATGAGCAGTTCTTC.

CDR3 sequence reads: CASSQDRAGEKLFF. In DNA form, the CDR3 reads TGTGCCAGCAGTCAGGACAGGGCTGGGGAAAAACTGTTTTTT. V and J are TRBV27 and TRBJ1-4, with 8 nucleotides matching TRBD1. The junction had 7 bases not matched to a gene; V was cut back by 5 bases and J by 8 bases. From germline, CDR1 is MNHEY and CDR2 SMNVEV (reference sequence). The CDR3 runs to 14 residues.

CDR3 protein: CASTRWTENWTKNIQYF. The CDR3 DNA reads as TGTGCTAGTACGAGGTGGACAGAAAACTGGACCAAAAACATTCAGTACTTC. This chain uses TRBV12-5 with TRBJ2-4; possibly TRBD1 for D (6 bases). CDR1 and CDR2 from the germline V gene are LGHNT and FRNRAP. This CDR3 has 17 residues. V was cut by 8 bases and J by 2 bases, with 22 bases left in between.

In its sample, this clone was seen a few times. The CDR3 loop reads CASSPNSNSVEQYF. CDR3 DNA: TGTGCCAGCAGCCCAAACAGTAATTCGGTCGAGCAGTACTTC. The V and J genes are TRBV5-6 and TRBJ2-5; D call uncertain. The DNA end lines up better with TRBJ2-7; the J call may be wrong. The CDR3 loop spans 14 amino acids. CDR1 and CDR2 from the germline V gene are SGHDT and YYEEEE.

The J gene is TRBJ1-1, the V gene TRBV7-9; no reliable D call. CDR3 length: 15 residues. V was trimmed by 1 base and J by 1 base, leaving 10 bases between them. Germline CDR1 reads SEHNR; CDR2 reads FQNEAQ (reference sequence). CDR3 sequence: CASSLGFGENTEAFF. CDR3 coding DNA: TGTGCCAGCAGCTTAGGGTTCGGGGAGAACACTGAAGCTTTCTTT.